This TCR beta chain was identified during a study of vaccination and CD4 T cells after COVID-19. The wider study: The stimulating agents, overlapping spike peptides, came from SARS-CoV-2, HCoV-NL63, HCoV-OC43 and HCoV-229E.

This clonotype appeared a few times. The antigen is undetermined. As for treatment: roughly 11-day PBMC culture with coronavirus spike peptide pools or control peptides (ViraFEST assay). At the Johns Hopkins FTIC core, DNA taken from cultured CD4+ T cells was sequenced by way of the Oncomine TCR Beta short-read assay. TCRdb independently ran MiXCR on the PCR reads; one entry per CDR3 protein. The table lists 14,000 to 15,000 distinct CDR3 sequences, around 46% of them singletons. This CDR3 is 14 amino acids long. Germline V gene data show CDR1 as MNHNS and CDR2 as SASEGT. Trimming removed 4 bases from V and 5 bases from J; junction bases left unmatched: 5.

The specimen sequenced was CD4+ T cells from blood, cultured in vitro. The chain couples TRBV6-1 to TRBJ1-5, with 7 bases that match TRBD1. This TCR derives from a human donor who had recovered from COVID-19. CDR3 DNA sequence: TGTGCCAGCAGTGGAACAGGGGTCCATCAGCCCCAGCATTTT. Translating gives CASSGTGVHQPQHF.